This T cell receptor beta chain was identified during a study of cytomegalovirus exposure and HLA in healthy donors. Study overall: From donors who were HLA-typed, an early data release held 80 million to 85 million unique TCRs. General observations from the study: A later analysis linked about 17,000 TCR beta sequences to HLA alleles at 0.05 false discovery rate. Researchers reported that a few CMV-associated chains were confirmed in vitro as CMV antigen-specific.

Comments on this clone: The antigen is unknown.

Researchers ran the PCR with 60 Vbeta and 13 Jbeta primers. The authors' processing: An analysis performed later counted about 80 million unique TCR beta chains (roughly 11 million of them shared). Method: immunoSEQ multiplex PCR; TCRdb's copy keeps in-frame clones and lacks some. V, J and clone size are taken as reported in that table, and D and trimming were inferred from the DNA itself. The data hold about 200,000 clones, with approximately 80% observed a single time. CDR1 is SGDLS and CDR2 is YYNGEE in the germline V gene. V gave up 0 bases and J gave up 4 bases; unmatched junction bases: 4. The CDR3 contains 15 residues.

The rearrangement joins TRBV9 to TRBJ2-5; 9 nucleotides align to TRBD2. The sequenced sample was PBMCs. This receptor was identified in a boy between 2 and 10 years old in good health and CMV-seronegative. The DNA of the CDR3 is TGTGCCAGCAGCGTAGGCGGGGGGGCCGGAGAGACCCAGTACTTC. Residues: CASSVGGGAGETQYF.